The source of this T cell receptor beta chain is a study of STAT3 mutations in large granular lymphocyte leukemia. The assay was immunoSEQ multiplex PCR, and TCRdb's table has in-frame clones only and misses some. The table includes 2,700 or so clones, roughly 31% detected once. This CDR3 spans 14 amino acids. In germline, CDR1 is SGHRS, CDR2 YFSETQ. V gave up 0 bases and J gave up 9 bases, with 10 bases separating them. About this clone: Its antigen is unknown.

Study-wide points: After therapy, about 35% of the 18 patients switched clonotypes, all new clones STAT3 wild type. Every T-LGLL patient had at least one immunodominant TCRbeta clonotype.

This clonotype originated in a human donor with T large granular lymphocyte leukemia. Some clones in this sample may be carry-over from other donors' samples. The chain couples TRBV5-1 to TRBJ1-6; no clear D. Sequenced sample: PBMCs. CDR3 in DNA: TGCGCCAGCAGCTTGGACCCCCCTACTTCACCCCTCCACTTT. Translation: CASSLDPPTSPLHF.